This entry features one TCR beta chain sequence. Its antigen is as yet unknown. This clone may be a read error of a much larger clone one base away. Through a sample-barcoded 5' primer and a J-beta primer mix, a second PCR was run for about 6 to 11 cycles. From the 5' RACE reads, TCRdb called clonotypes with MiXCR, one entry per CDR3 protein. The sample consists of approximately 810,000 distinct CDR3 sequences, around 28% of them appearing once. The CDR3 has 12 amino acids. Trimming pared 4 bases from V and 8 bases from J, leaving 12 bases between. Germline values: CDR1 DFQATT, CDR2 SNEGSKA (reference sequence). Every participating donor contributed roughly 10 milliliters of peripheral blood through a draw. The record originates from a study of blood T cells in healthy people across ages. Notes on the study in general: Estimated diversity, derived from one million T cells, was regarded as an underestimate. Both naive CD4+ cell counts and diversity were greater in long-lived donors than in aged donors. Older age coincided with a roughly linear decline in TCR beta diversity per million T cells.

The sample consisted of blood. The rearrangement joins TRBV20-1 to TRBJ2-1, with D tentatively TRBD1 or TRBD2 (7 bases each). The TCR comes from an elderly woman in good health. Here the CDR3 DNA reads TGCAGTGCTATCCCAGGGGGGGATGAGCAGTTCTTC. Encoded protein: CSAIPGGDEQFF.